What follows are 27 T cell receptor beta chains derived from one specimen sequenced in a study of CD8 T cells in ankylosing spondylitis. Broader study findings: Made up of fewer than 10 highly homologous variants, a TCR beta motif appeared characteristic of ankylosing spondylitis blood.

For these receptors, no antigen is known. TCRdb re-derived calls from the 5' RACE reads in MiXCR, one entry per CDR3 protein. The table lists about 210,000 distinct CDR3 sequences, 7% to 8% of them singletons. The sequenced material came from blood, either unsorted or a sorted T cell fraction (not recorded which). The receptors here all came from a male donor with ankylosing spondylitis.

In its sample, this clonotype was seen many times. This sequence joins TRBV12-3 or TRBV12-4 and TRBJ2-1, with 10 bases identical to TRBD2. V lost 3 bases, J lost 6 bases, and 5 bases stayed unmatched. CDR3 length equals 15 residues. CDR3 DNA sequence: TGTGCCAGCAGTTTTCAAGCGGGAGGGCCCAATGAGCAGTTCTTC. It is translated as CASSFQAGGPNEQFF.

This clonotype was seen at least ten times. The rearrangement uses TRBV7-9 and TRBJ2-5; 9 nucleotides align to TRBD2. Germline lookup yields CDR1 SEHNR and CDR2 FQNEAQ (reference sequence). This CDR3 has 15 amino acids. V lost 4 bases, J lost 4 bases, and 7 bases stayed unmatched. CDR3 in amino acids: CASSSPSSGVETQYF. DNA of the CDR3: TGTGCCAGCAGCTCGCCCTCTAGCGGGGTAGAGACCCAGTACTTC.

There are a few counts of this clonotype. The rearrangement uses TRBV7-2 and TRBJ2-2; TRBD2 matches 9 bases. Germline V gene data show CDR1 as SGHTA and CDR2 as FQGNSA. CDR3 length: 15 amino acids. Germline trimming cut 5 bases from V and 7 bases from J; bases unmatched to any gene: 8. CDR3: CASSQAGGAIGELFF. The CDR3 region has the DNA TGTGCCAGCAGCCAAGCGGGGGGCGCAATCGGGGAGCTGTTTTTT.

The table lists this clonotype with many counts. The chain recombines TRBV6-2 or TRBV6-3 with TRBJ2-5, with a tentative D call TRBD2 (5 bases). Looked up from germline, CDR1 is MNHEY and CDR2 is SVGEGT. Trimming left V 1 base short and J 1 base short, with 13 bases between. The CDR3 extends over 16 amino acids. The CDR3 loop is CASSYFGVGPQETQYF. The DNA of the CDR3 is TGTGCCAGCAGTTACTTCGGGGTTGGGCCCCAAGAGACCCAGTACTTC.

This clonotype appeared many times. The V call is TRBV12-3 or TRBV12-4, the J call TRBJ1-2; D gene ambiguous. The CDR3 extends over 17 amino acids. The V end lost 5 bases, the J end lost 0 bases, and 19 bases lay between the germline ends. As DNA, the CDR3 is TGTGCCAGCAGTCCCTACAACACAGCGATCGCTAACTATGGCTACACCTTC. Translated, it gives CASSPYNTAIANYGYTF.

This clonotype occurred many times. The V and J genes are TRBV29-1 and TRBJ2-1; weak D call: TRBD2 (5 bases). CDR1 is SQVTM, CDR2 ANQGSEA, per germline. This CDR3 is 14 amino acids long. V was shortened by 5 bases and J by 0 bases, with 11 bases between the two germline ends. CDR3 sequence (DNA): TGCAGCGTTACCGGGATCAGCTCCTACAATGAGCAGTTCTTC. Translation gives CSVTGISSYNEQFF.

This clonotype appeared a few times. The chain carries TRBV7-8 and TRBJ1-3, with D perhaps TRBD1 (5 bases). The germline V gene has CDR1 SGHVS and CDR2 FQNEAQ. This CDR3 has 17 amino acids. V lost 2 bases, J lost 0 bases, and 14 bases lay in between. CDR3 protein: CASSLRGAAPSGNTIYF. CDR3 coding DNA: TGTGCCAGCAGCTTAAGAGGGGCGGCCCCCTCTGGAAACACCATATATTTT.

This clonotype showed up just a few times. The CDR3, as DNA: TGTGCCAGCAACTTTGGACGGCCCTACGAGCAGTACTTC. This sequence encodes CASNFGRPYEQYF. The chain is built from TRBV12-3 or TRBV12-4 and TRBJ2-7; D call uncertain. The CDR3 is 13 amino acids. V lost 7 bases, J lost 2 bases, and 12 bases lay in between.

This clonotype occurred many times. The chain couples TRBV3-1 to TRBJ2-2, with TRBD2 matching 11 bases. Germline lookup yields CDR1 LGHDT and CDR2 YNNKEL (reference sequence). V lost 4 bases, J lost 3 bases, and 1 base stayed unmatched. The CDR3 runs to 15 residues. Here the CDR3 reads CASSPTSGDTGELFF. The CDR3 bases are TGTGCCAGCAGCCCGACTAGCGGGGACACCGGGGAGCTGTTTTTT.

This clonotype occurred many times. The gene calls are TRBV27 and TRBJ2-5; either TRBD1 or TRBD2 may fit D (6 bases each). The CDR3 length is 15 residues. The germline V gene has CDR1 MNHEY and CDR2 SMNVEV (reference sequence). The V end was cut by 3 bases, the J end by 2 bases, with 13 bases between. The CDR3 coding sequence is TGTGCCAGCAGTTTCACAACAGGGAGGCAAGAGACCCAGTACTTC. This encodes CASSFTTGRQETQYF.

This clonotype has at least ten counts. The chain employs TRBV27 and TRBJ2-1, with D tentatively TRBD1 (6 bases). The V and J ends lost 5 bases and 5 bases respectively, with 16 bases between them. CDR3 length equals 15 residues. The germline V gene encodes CDR1 MNHEY and CDR2 SMNVEV (reference sequence). CDR3 DNA: TGTGCCAGCAGTCCCAGAGGACAGATGGACAATGAGCAGTTCTTC. Translation: CASSPRGQMDNEQFF.

This clonotype was seen more than once but under ten times. The V and J genes are TRBV20-1 and TRBJ1-4; 7 bases match TRBD1. The CDR3 extends over 13 amino acids. The ends lost 3 bases at V and 7 bases at J; junction bases unmatched: 5. From germline, CDR1 is DFQATT and CDR2 SNEGSKA (reference sequence). The CDR3 DNA follows: TGCAGTGCTAGCAGGGGGTGGGGTGAAAAACTGTTTTTT. Its protein product is CSASRGWGEKLFF.

This clonotype came up many times. This rearrangement joins TRBV7-2 to TRBJ2-7, with 9 bases that match TRBD1. J gave up 3 bases and V 1 base, and 4 bases lay outside the gene matches. The CDR3 totals 15 residues. The germline V gene has CDR1 SGHTA and CDR2 FQGNSA. This chain's CDR3 is CASSLGGTGIYEQYF. The DNA for the CDR3 is TGTGCCAGCAGCTTAGGCGGGACAGGGATCTACGAGCAGTACTTC.

This clonotype was seen ten or more times. The chain uses TRBV3-1 and TRBJ1-2, with D uncertain. The CDR3 spans 12 residues. V shed 5 bases and J shed 6 bases, with 10 bases lying between them. The germline CDR1 and CDR2 sequences are LGHDT and YNNKEL (reference sequence). The CDR3 loop is CASSFRTDGYTF. CDR3 nucleotide sequence: TGTGCCAGCAGCTTCCGGACTGATGGCTACACCTTC.

The genes are TRBV6-1 and TRBJ2-7, with TRBD2 matching 7 bases. Germline loops: CDR1 MNHNS, CDR2 SASEGT. J gave up 2 bases and V 5 bases, and 9 bases lay outside the gene matches. The CDR3 contains 15 residues. CDR3 DNA: TGTGCCAGCAGTCGTTATCTAGCGGAAGCCTACGAGCAGTACTTC. Translation gives CASSRYLAEAYEQYF.

This clonotype showed up many times. V gene TRBV20-1 combines with J gene TRBJ2-7; TRBD1 or TRBD2 may be the D gene (5 bases each). Per germline, CDR1 DFQATT and CDR2 SNEGSKA (reference sequence). The CDR3 consists of 15 residues. Trimming left V 0 bases short and J 4 bases short, with 16 bases between. The CDR3 DNA sequence: TGCAGTGCTAGAGATCGTGGGGGAGTGGCGTACGAGCAGTACTTC. It yields the protein CSARDRGGVAYEQYF.

This clonotype appeared many times. CDR3 amino acids: CSVEYSNTEAFF. The CDR3, as DNA: TGCAGCGTTGAATACTCGAACACTGAAGCTTTCTTT. This chain joins TRBV29-1 and TRBJ1-1; D remains ambiguous. Looked up from germline, CDR1 is SQVTM and CDR2 is ANQGSEA. Trimming pared 2 bases from V and 1 base from J, leaving 5 bases between. CDR3 length equals 12 residues.

This chain uses TRBV6-6 with TRBJ1-4; no definite D call. There are 12 residues in the CDR3. V gave up 6 bases and J gave up 15 bases, with 17 bases separating them. CDR1 is MNHNY and CDR2 is SVGAGI in the germline V gene (reference sequence). The CDR3 protein is CASSSGSWHLFF. In DNA, the CDR3 is TGTGCCAGCAGCTCGGGTTCTTGGCATTTGTTTTTT.

Many counts were recorded for this clonotype. The V call is TRBV7-2, the J call TRBJ2-2; D gene unclear. CDR1 is SGHTA, CDR2 FQGNSA, per germline. V was cut by 3 bases and J by 1 base, with 15 bases left in between. There are 17 residues in the CDR3. The chain's CDR3 is CASSFRIGLKNTGELFF. The CDR3 region has the DNA TGTGCCAGCAGCTTTCGGATCGGATTGAAGAACACCGGGGAGCTGTTTTTT.

This clonotype was recorded at least ten times. The chain carries TRBV20-1 and TRBJ1-1; D might be TRBD1 (5 bases). V was pared by 1 base and J by 6 bases, with 12 bases between. This CDR3 has 13 amino acids. Germline lookup yields CDR1 DFQATT and CDR2 SNEGSKA (reference sequence). CDR3 residues: CSARGETGSEAFF. For the CDR3, the DNA is TGCAGTGCTAGAGGGGAAACAGGATCTGAAGCTTTCTTT.

There are many counts of this clonotype. This chain uses TRBV29-1 with TRBJ1-2; weak D call: TRBD1 (6 bases). This CDR3 region has 17 residues. In germline, CDR1 is SQVTM, CDR2 ANQGSEA. Trimming removed 0 bases from V and 8 bases from J, with 25 bases in between. The CDR3, as DNA: TGCAGCGTTGAAGATGTCGCCGCGTCAGGGGCTTTAAGGGGCTACACCTTC. This encodes CSVEDVAASGALRGYTF.

This clonotype showed up many times. This chain connects TRBV6-5 to TRBJ2-3; D is ambiguous. V was shortened by 1 base and J by 1 base, with 9 bases between the two germline ends. This CDR3 is built from 15 residues. The V gene's germline CDR1 is MNHEY and CDR2 SVGAGI. The CDR3: CASSYLGGGTDTQYF. The CDR3, as DNA: TGTGCCAGCAGTTACTTAGGCGGTGGCACAGATACGCAGTATTTT.

This clonotype was seen ten or more times. The V call is TRBV24-1, the J call TRBJ2-1; the D is unclear. CDR3 size: 13 residues. The V end lost 4 bases, the J end lost 0 bases, and 3 bases lay between the germline ends. Germline lookup yields CDR1 KGHDR and CDR2 SFDVKD. The CDR3 loop reads CATSETSYNEQFF. The CDR3 region has the DNA TGTGCCACCAGTGAGACCTCCTACAATGAGCAGTTCTTC.

This clonotype was seen repeatedly, ten times or more. The V and J genes are TRBV7-2 and TRBJ2-7; 8 bases map to TRBD1. Germline-derived CDR1 and CDR2 are SGHTA and FQGNSA. V was clipped by 1 base and J by 3 bases; unmatched bases: 17. CDR3 length: 19 amino acids. CDR3 sequence reads: CASSLVLIPGQVDLYEQYF. The CDR3 DNA follows: TGTGCCAGCAGCTTAGTGCTAATTCCGGGACAGGTGGACCTCTACGAGCAGTACTTC.

There are many counts of this clonotype. The chain carries TRBV14 and TRBJ2-5; TRBD1 aligns across 7 bases. The CDR3 has 16 residues. CDR1 is SGHDN and CDR2 is FVKESK in the germline V gene. The junction had 9 bases not matched to a gene; V was cut back by 3 bases and J by 2 bases. This CDR3 reads CASSHRYRTGQETQYF. CDR3 coding DNA: TGTGCCAGCAGCCACCGATACCGGACAGGTCAAGAGACCCAGTACTTC.

The table lists this clonotype with many counts. The chain employs TRBV27 and TRBJ2-7, with D uncertain. The CDR3 spans 12 residues. V gave up 5 bases and J gave up 5 bases, with 10 bases separating them. Per germline, CDR1 MNHEY and CDR2 SMNVEV (reference sequence). CDR3 region: CASSPLNHEQYF. In DNA form, the CDR3 reads TGTGCCAGCAGTCCGTTAAACCACGAGCAGTACTTC.

This clonotype was detected ten times or more. The genes are TRBV7-9 and TRBJ1-2; D gene uncertain. Trimming cost V 1 base and J 4 bases, with 10 bases left between them. The V gene's germline CDR1 is SEHNR and CDR2 FQNEAQ (reference sequence). There are 14 residues in the CDR3. CDR3 DNA: TGTGCCAGCAGCTTAGTGGGTGGATCCTATGGCTACACCTTC. Translated, it gives CASSLVGGSYGYTF.